These 27 T cell receptor beta chains were sequenced from one sample in a study of CD4 T cells in relation to SARS-CoV-2 and coronaviruses. Libraries were prepared by immunoSEQ multiplex PCR; TCRdb keeps only in-frame clonotypes and omits some of them. The table lists 35,000 or so clones, 70% to 85% of them singletons. These receptors' targets are unknown. The specimen sequenced was memory CD4+ T cells from PBMCs, cultured in vitro. The receptors shown here come from an adult with COVID-19.

V is TRBV4-1 and J is TRBJ1-2, with 9 bases that match TRBD1. This CDR3 spans 11 amino acids. V lost 8 bases and J lost 8; bases outside the gene matches: 3. Germline V gene data show CDR1 as MGHRA and CDR2 as YSYEKL. In DNA, the CDR3 is TGCGCCAGCGGGACAGGGACGGGCTACACCTTC. Translation gives CASGTGTGYTF.

The rearrangement links TRBV30 to TRBJ2-7; possibly TRBD2 for D (5 bases). The CDR3 covers 14 residues. The V and J ends lost 3 bases and 1 base respectively, with 13 bases between them. Germline values: CDR1 GTSNPN, CDR2 SVGIG (reference sequence). The CDR3 nucleotides read TGTGCCTGGAGCCTAGACGGGATTTCCTACGAGCAGTACTTC. This encodes CAWSLDGISYEQYF.

The chain carries TRBV21-1 and TRBJ2-7; the listed D gene, TRBD2, was not tested against the DNA. TRBV21-1 is a known pseudogene. CDR3 length equals 15 residues. CDR3 DNA sequence: TGTGCCAGCAGCAAAGAGGGAGGGAGGGCCGGCGAGCAGTACTTC. Translating gives CASSKEGGRAGEQYF.

The chain has TRBV7-2 and TRBJ2-1, with D unclear. The germline V and J ends were trimmed by 2 bases and 8 bases, with 13 bases remaining between them. Germline values: CDR1 SGHTA, CDR2 FQGNSA. The CDR3 runs 14 residues. In DNA form, the CDR3 reads TGTGCCAGCAGCTTAATTCTGGGTACGGATGAGCAGTTCTTC. Amino acids: CASSLILGTDEQFF.

Written as DNA, the CDR3 is TGTGCCAGCAGCGAGGGACTAGCGCGCACAGATACGCAGTATTTT. Protein sequence: CASSEGLARTDTQYF. The J gene is TRBJ2-3, the V gene TRBV5-5, with TRBD2 identical over 10 bases. The CDR3 totals 15 residues. Germline V gene data show CDR1 as SGHKS and CDR2 as YYEKEE (reference sequence). Trimming took 4 bases from V and 1 from J; bases not matched to a gene: 3.

The genes are TRBV2 and TRBJ1-1, with 8 bases matching TRBD1. CDR3 length: 17 residues. The ends lost 7 bases at V and 0 bases at J; junction bases unmatched: 13. CDR1 and CDR2 from the germline V gene are SNHLY and FYNNEI. Here the CDR3 reads CASKSRQGTFMNTEAFF. The DNA of the CDR3 is TGTGCCAGCAAAAGTCGACAGGGGACTTTTATGAACACTGAAGCTTTCTTT.

The rearrangement joins TRBV4-2 to TRBJ2-7; TRBD1 matches 8 bases. The germline V gene encodes CDR1 LGHNA and CDR2 YNFKEQ. There are 15 residues in the CDR3. Unmatched junction bases numbered 6, after V lost 4 bases and J lost 1 base. The CDR3 bases are TGTGCCAGCAGCCCGTCCAGGGGGCTTTCCTACGAGCAGTACTTC. This gives the protein CASSPSRGLSYEQYF.

The chain carries TRBV3-1 (or the pseudogene TRBV3-2) and TRBJ2-7; D is perhaps TRBD2 (6 bases). Trimming removed 4 bases at V and 3 bases at J, with 16 bases between. CDR1 LGHDT and CDR2 YNNKEL come from the germline V gene (reference sequence). This CDR3 comprises 15 residues. The CDR3 region is CASSPSAGLSYEQYF. The CDR3 coding sequence is TGTGCCAGCAGCCCGTCTGCGGGACTCAGCTACGAGCAGTACTTC.

This clone was seen more than once but under ten times. V and J are TRBV6-6 and TRBJ1-1; D is ambiguous. The CDR3 loop spans 13 amino acids. Per the germline V gene, CDR1 is MNHNY and CDR2 is SVGAGI (reference sequence). With 6 bases removed from V and 3 bases from J, the gap between germline ends came to 11 bases. CDR3 sequence: CASSRNWDTEAFF. CDR3 nucleotides: TGTGCCAGCAGCCGGAACTGGGACACTGAAGCTTTCTTT.

This chain connects TRBV28 to TRBJ2-7; 7 nucleotides line up with TRBD1. Germline V gene data show CDR1 as MDHEN and CDR2 as SYDVKM. V shed 5 bases, J shed 6 bases, and the junction held 4 bases outside the gene matches. The CDR3 runs 12 residues. The chain's CDR3 is CASSPTGREQYF. DNA of the CDR3: TGTGCCAGCAGTCCGACAGGGCGCGAGCAGTACTTC. Combining the CDR3 with reference TRBV28 and TRBJ2-7 gives the whole variable domain DVKVTQSSRYLVKRTGEKVFLECVQDMDHENMFWYRQDPGLGLRLIYFSYDVKMKEKGDIPEGYSVSREKKERFSLILESASTNQTSMYLCASSPTGREQYFGPGTRLTVT.

This clone was seen a few times. The gene calls are TRBV28 and TRBJ2-1; 11 bases map to TRBD1. Germline V gene data show CDR1 as MDHEN and CDR2 as SYDVKM. Trimming at V came to 8 bases and at J to 12 bases, leaving 15 bases not matched to a gene. The CDR3 has 15 amino acids. The CDR3 here is CASRTGGDSIEGQFF. CDR3 bases: TGTGCCAGCCGGACAGGGGGCGATTCTATAGAAGGGCAGTTCTTC.

The chain employs TRBV4-1 and TRBJ2-1; 8 bases match TRBD1. This CDR3 has 14 residues. The V gene's germline CDR1 is MGHRA and CDR2 YSYEKL. Trimming took 4 bases from V and 10 from J; bases not matched to a gene: 9. CDR3 nucleotide sequence: TGCGCCAGCAGCCCCGGGACAGGTATCGGGGAGCAGTTCTTC. Its protein is CASSPGTGIGEQFF.

The chain is built from TRBV4-1 and TRBJ1-5; TRBD1 is a possible D gene (6 bases). Germline V gene sequence: CDR1 MGHRA, CDR2 YSYEKL. V lost 0 bases, J lost 3 bases, and 12 bases lay in between. The CDR3 is 16 amino acids. CDR3 coding DNA: TGCGCCAGCAGCCAAGATCCCCAGGGGCCCAATCAGCCCCAGCATTTT. Amino acids: CASSQDPQGPNQPQHF.

The rearrangement links TRBV7-2 to TRBJ1-5; a weak D match, TRBD1 (6 bases). This CDR3 contains 14 residues. Germline lookup yields CDR1 SGHTA and CDR2 FQGNSA. Trimming removed 0 bases at V and 5 bases at J, with 8 bases between. Here the CDR3 reads CASSLARGDQPQHF. The CDR3 coding sequence is TGTGCCAGCAGCTTAGCAAGGGGGGATCAGCCCCAGCATTTT.

In this sample, this clone turned up a few times. The rearrangement links TRBV18 to TRBJ1-1; TRBD1 aligns across 7 bases. The CDR3 contains 13 residues. CDR1 is KGHSH, CDR2 LQKENI, per germline. Trimming at V came to 3 bases and at J to 3 bases, leaving 1 base not matched to a gene. In DNA, the CDR3 is TGTGCCAGCTCACCCGACAGGGACACTGAAGCTTTCTTT. Translated: CASSPDRDTEAFF.

The V gene is TRBV28, the J gene TRBJ2-5; D gene unclear. Trimming removed 1 base at V and 5 bases at J, with 8 bases between. The CDR3 contains 13 residues. Per the germline V gene, CDR1 is MDHEN and CDR2 is SYDVKM. The CDR3 DNA is TGTGCCAGCAGTTTATCAGTGGAGGAGACCCAGTACTTC. Protein sequence: CASSLSVEETQYF.

The V and J genes are TRBV7-9 and TRBJ2-5, with TRBD1 as a possible D gene (6 bases). The V end was cut by 4 bases, the J end by 5 bases, with 14 bases between. CDR3 length equals 14 residues. CDR1 and CDR2 (germline): SEHNR, FQNEAQ (reference sequence). The CDR3 region has the DNA TGTGCCAGCAGCTATCGGACAGCACCCGAGACCCAGTACTTC. The encoded protein is CASSYRTAPETQYF.

The chain has TRBV5-1 and TRBJ2-7; 16 bases are a match to TRBD2. After removal of 4 bases from V and 5 bases from J, the junction contained 12 bases not matched to a gene. The CDR3 sequence is 18 residues long. Germline V lookup: CDR1 SGHRS, CDR2 YFSETQ. The CDR3 reads CASSGGLAGGRGQHEQYF. Written as DNA, the CDR3 is TGCGCCAGCAGCGGGGGACTAGCGGGAGGGCGAGGTCAGCACGAGCAGTACTTC.

The gene calls are TRBV7-2 and TRBJ1-3; 7 nucleotides align to TRBD1. V was pared by 3 bases and J by 1 base, with 6 bases of the junction left unmatched. CDR1 and CDR2 from the germline V gene are SGHTA and FQGNSA. CDR3 length: 16 residues. The CDR3 reads CASSLHTGVSGNTIYF. The CDR3 DNA is TGTGCCAGCAGCTTGCACACAGGGGTATCTGGAAACACCATATATTTT.

The chain employs TRBV2 and TRBJ1-1; 9 nucleotides match TRBD1. After removal of 5 bases from V and 2 bases from J, the junction contained 3 bases not matched to a gene. The CDR3 spans 14 residues. Germline V gene lookup returns CDR1 SNHLY and CDR2 FYNNEI. CDR3 DNA: TGTGCCAGCAGTCTGGACAGGGGAAACACTGAAGCTTTCTTT. The encoded protein is CASSLDRGNTEAFF. The full variable domain, rest sourced from reference TRBV2 and TRBJ1-1, is EPEVTQTPSHQVTQMGQEVILRCVPISNHLYFYWYRQILGQKVEFLVSFYNNEISEKSEIFDDQFSVERPDGSNFTLKIRSTKLEDSAMYFCASSLDRGNTEAFFGQGTRLTVV.

The CDR3 protein is CASSYLASGPRNTEAFF. The CDR3 nucleotides are TGTGCCAGCAGTTACCTCGCTTCAGGACCTAGAAACACTGAAGCTTTCTTT. The chain uses TRBV3-1 (or the pseudogene TRBV3-2) and TRBJ1-1; D is ambiguous. CDR1 LGHDT and CDR2 YNNKEL come from the germline V gene (reference sequence). Trimming pared 6 bases from V and 2 bases from J, leaving 22 bases between. CDR3 size: 17 residues.

The chain has TRBV6-2 or TRBV6-3 and TRBJ2-1; 10 bases align to TRBD1. The CDR3 has 15 residues. Trimming cost V 5 bases and J 4 bases; bases outside gene matches: 5. Germline loops: CDR1 MNHEY, CDR2 SVGEGT. The CDR3 DNA reads as TGTGCCAGCAGTAGACAGGGGGCTCAATACAATGAGCAGTTCTTC. As protein: CASSRQGAQYNEQFF.

The chain is built from TRBV30 and TRBJ1-1; D is uncertain. Looked up from germline, CDR1 is GTSNPN and CDR2 is SVGIG (reference sequence). V was shortened by 0 bases and J by 6 bases, with 11 bases between the two germline ends. The CDR3 loop spans 13 amino acids. CDR3 in amino acids: CAWSVRWLPEAFF. The CDR3 DNA sequence: TGTGCCTGGAGTGTAAGGTGGCTACCTGAAGCTTTCTTT.

This clone was counted a few times. The genes are TRBV10-1 and TRBJ2-2; D uncertain. CDR3 length: 15 residues. Trimming shortened V by 5 bases and J by 7 bases, and 17 bases separated the two germline ends. The V gene's germline CDR1 is WNHNN and CDR2 SYGVQD (reference sequence). CDR3 DNA: TGCGCCAGCAGTCTACAGATAGGAATTGTCGGGGAGCTGTTTTTT. It specifies CASSLQIGIVGELFF.

This rearrangement joins TRBV10-3 to TRBJ1-1; D not resolved. The CDR3 totals 12 residues. V was trimmed by 3 bases and J by 3 bases, leaving 5 bases between them. The germline V gene has CDR1 ENHRY and CDR2 SYGVKD. The CDR3 DNA is TGTGCCATCAGTGAACGGGACACTGAAGCTTTCTTT. Its translation: CAISERDTEAFF.

This chain uses TRBV29-1 with TRBJ2-3; unclear D gene. The V end lost 7 bases, the J end lost 1 base, and 12 bases lay between the germline ends. This CDR3 is 13 amino acids long. Germline assignment: CDR1 SQVTM and CDR2 ANQGSEA. The CDR3 region has the DNA TGCAGCGCCACTCCGACGGGCACAGATACGCAGTATTTT. Translating gives CSATPTGTDTQYF.

This clone was picked up one time. The chain recombines TRBV7-6 with TRBJ2-7; D is possibly TRBD1 (7 bases). The CDR3 runs 20 residues. Trimming pared 0 bases from V and 2 bases from J, leaving 26 bases between. Germline values: CDR1 SGHVS, CDR2 FNYEAQ. CDR3 protein: CASSLASWGDRSSTPYEQYF. The CDR3 nucleotides read TGTGCCAGCAGCTTAGCGTCCTGGGGGGACAGATCCTCAACGCCCTACGAGCAGTACTTC.